This TCR beta chain comes out of a study of blood T cell repertoires in COVID-19. In the original processing: From reference gene primer amplification, estimates of nucleated cell counts were derived. Assay used: immunoSEQ multiplex PCR; TCRdb lists only in-frame clones, some missing. V and J calls and clone size follow that table, whereas D and trimming were derived from the DNA. This table has 250,000 or so clones, around 87% appearing once. V shed 5 bases and J shed 7 bases, with 14 bases lying between them. This CDR3 comprises 14 residues. The V gene's germline CDR1 is MNHEY and CDR2 SVGEGT. The sequenced sample was peripheral blood. The chain couples TRBV6-2 or TRBV6-3 to TRBJ1-4; no firm D call. The TCR comes from a woman aged 55 to 70 with COVID-19, enrolled during active disease. The CDR3 spells CASSDEPRGEKLFF. The CDR3 coding sequence is TGTGCCAGCAGTGATGAACCTCGGGGTGAAAAACTGTTTTTT.